This T cell receptor beta chain was identified during a study of T cells in Graves' hyperthyroidism and ophthalmopathy. As for the study in general: Peripheral blood was acquired at first diagnosis, ahead of any therapy whatsoever. The study, taken as a whole, reports: Expanded thyroid clonotypes (above 0.001) were mostly also found in blood. It was a median around 6 months before onset that the model predicted ophthalmopathy.

The source material, RNA transcripts, was used to amplify TCR beta CDR3 regions. The HTBI primer set served for first-round RT-PCR of the TCR CDR3. TCRdb independently ran MiXCR on the multiplex PCR reads; one entry per CDR3 protein. This sample has 500,000 to 600,000 distinct CDR3 sequences; just under 20% occur once, and the top ten carry 40% to 50%. Patients showing uncontrolled infection, other autoimmune disease, pregnancy or lactation were ineligible. This clonotype was observed at least ten times. Its antigen is still unknown. CDR3 length: 15 residues. V dropped 5 bases and J dropped 5 bases, with 18 bases sitting between them. Germline V gene data show CDR1 as SEHNR and CDR2 as FQNEAQ (reference sequence).

The receptor's source is a man aged 40-49 years with Graves' ophthalmopathy. The chain recombines TRBV7-9 with TRBJ1-1; D gene ambiguous. Sequencing was carried out using blood. In DNA, the CDR3 is TGTGCCAGCAGCCAACCGGAGAGGGTGGGAACTGAAGCTTTCTTT. Its protein product is CASSQPERVGTEAFF.